A selection of T cell receptor beta chains follows, all from one sample in a study of blood T cell repertoires in COVID-19. The repertoire was sequenced with immunoSEQ multiplex PCR; TCRdb's copy has only in-frame clones and lacks some. Here the sample spans 85,000 to 110,000 clones, approximately 80% being singletons. The sequenced sample consisted of peripheral blood. Receptor source: a human donor in a cohort sampled during active COVID-19. Both conserved end residues are part of each CDR3. D genes are given only for firm matches. A row's size may be missing; if present it is once, few, many or a size class.

CDR3 length | clone size | D gene | J gene | V gene | CDR3 DNA | CDR3 protein
18 | - | TRBD2 | TRBJ2-2 | TRBV5-1 | TGCGCCAGCAGCTTGGGGACTAGCGGGGGGCCGAGGACCGGGGAGCTGTTTTTT | CASSLGTSGGPRTGELFF
12 | once | - | TRBJ1-1 | TRBV6-5 | TGTGCCAGCAGGACAGGGAACACTGAAGCTTTCTTT | CASRTGNTEAFF
17 | - | TRBD2 | TRBJ2-3 | TRBV9 | TGTGCCAGCAGCCCTTGGGGGACTAACGAGATTACAGATACGCAGTATTTT | CASSPWGTNEITDTQYF
13 | - | - | TRBJ1-1 | TRBV6-4 | TGTGCCAGCAGTGTGTCAGACTTCACTGAAGCTTTCTTT | CASSVSDFTEAFF
14 | - | - | TRBJ2-1 | TRBV27 | TGTGCCATCGCGCGGGCCGCGACGGACAATGAGCAGTTCTTC | CAIARAATDNEQFF
16 | - | TRBD1 | TRBJ2-2 | TRBV3-1/TRBV3-2 | TGTGCCAGCAGCCACCAGACAGGGTTGAACACCGGGGAGCTGTTTTTT | CASSHQTGLNTGELFF
13 | - | - | TRBJ1-1 | TRBV7-3 | TGTGCCAGCAGCCTGACAGGCGACACTGAAGCTTTCTTT | CASSLTGDTEAFF
13 | - | - | TRBJ2-4 | TRBV5-1 | TGCGCCAGCAGCTTCGCCGGGGAAAACATTCAGTACTTC | CASSFAGENIQYF
21 | - | - | TRBJ2-2 | TRBV23-1 | TGCGCCAGCAGTCAATCGGGGCATGTTTGGAGGGGCTTCACGAACACCGGGGAGCTGTTTTTT | CASSQSGHVWRGFTNTGELFF
17 | - | - | TRBJ1-1 | TRBV5-5 | TGTGCCAGCAGCCACGGCGGGGGACGGAGCATGAACACTGAAGCTTTCTTT | CASSHGGGRSMNTEAFF
13 | - | - | TRBJ1-2 | TRBV18 | TGTGCCAGCTCACCGGGACAATACAACGGCTACACCTTC | CASSPGQYNGYTF
14 | - | TRBD1 | TRBJ1-5 | TRBV2 | TGTGCCACCACAAGGACAGGGGGAAATCAGCCCCAGCATTTT | CATTRTGGNQPQHF
17 | - | TRBD1 | TRBJ2-2 | TRBV11-3 | TGTGCCAGCAGCTTGACGGGACAGGACCGTTACACCGGGGAGCTGTTTTTT | CASSLTGQDRYTGELFF
14 | once | - | TRBJ2-5 | TRBV4-2 | TGTGCCAGCAGCAACGAAGGGGGTGCCGAGACCCAGTACTTC | CASSNEGGAETQYF
13 | - | - | TRBJ1-2 | TRBV7-2 | TGTGCCAGCAGCACCGTTAACAGGCCTGGCTACACCTTC | CASSTVNRPGYTF
13 | - | - | TRBJ2-3 | TRBV4-2 | TGTGCCAGCAGCCAAGATCTCGGAGATACGCAGTATTTT | CASSQDLGDTQYF
15 | - | TRBD1 | TRBJ1-3 | TRBV9 | TGTGCCAGCAGCGACCGACAGGGTTCTGGAAACACCATATATTTT | CASSDRQGSGNTIYF